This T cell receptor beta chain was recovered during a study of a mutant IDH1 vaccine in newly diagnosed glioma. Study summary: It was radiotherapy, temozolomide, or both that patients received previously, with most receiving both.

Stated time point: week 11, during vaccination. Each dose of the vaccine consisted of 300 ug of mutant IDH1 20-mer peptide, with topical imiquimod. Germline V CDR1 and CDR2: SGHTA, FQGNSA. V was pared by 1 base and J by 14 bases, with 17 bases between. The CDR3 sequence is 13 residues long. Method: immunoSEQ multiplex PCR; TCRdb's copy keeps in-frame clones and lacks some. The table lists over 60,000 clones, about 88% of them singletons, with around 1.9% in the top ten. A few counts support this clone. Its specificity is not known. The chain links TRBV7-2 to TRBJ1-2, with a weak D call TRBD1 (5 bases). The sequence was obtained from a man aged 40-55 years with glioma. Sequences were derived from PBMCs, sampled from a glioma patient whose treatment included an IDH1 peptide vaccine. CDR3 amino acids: CASSLDGSTAKTF. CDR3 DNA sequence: TGTGCCAGCAGCTTAGATGGCTCGACAGCCAAGACCTTC. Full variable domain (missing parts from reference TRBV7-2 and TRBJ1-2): GAGVSQSPSNKVTEKGKDVELRCDPISGHTALYWYRQSLGQGLEFLIYFQGNSAPDKSGLPSDRFSAERTGGSVSTLTIQRTQQEDSAVYLCASSLDGSTAKTFGSGTRLTVV.